Listed below are T cell receptor beta chains from one sample, sequenced in a study of regulatory and conventional T cells in breast cancer. Each CDR3 protein gets one entry after TCRdb re-called the PCR reads with MiXCR. Among 1,200 or so distinct CDR3 sequences listed, about 39% were seen once. The sample taken for sequencing was regulatory T cells from blood. All receptors come from a female donor with breast cancer. Each CDR3 is given with its conserved first and last residue. Each record gives: CDR3 DNA, CDR3 protein, D gene, V gene, J gene, clone size. D genes are given only for firm matches. Only some rows state a clone size, as once, few, many or a class for expanded clones.

CDR3 DNA: TGTGCCAGCAGTTTAGCCCCTATAGGAGCCAAAAACATTCAGTACTTC
CDR3 protein: CASSLAPIGAKNIQYF
D gene: NA
V gene: TRBV12-3/TRBV12-4
J gene: TRBJ2-4
clone size: NA

CDR3 DNA: TGCAGCGCCATGGGACGGTCAGGTCAGCCCCAGCATTTT
CDR3 protein: CSAMGRSGQPQHF
D gene: NA
V gene: TRBV29-1
J gene: TRBJ1-5
clone size: NA

CDR3 DNA: TGTGCCGGCAGCTTGGGCGCCGGGACTAGCGGGAGGGCCCCCTCCAGCTCCTACAATGAGCAGTTCTTC
CDR3 protein: CAGSLGAGTSGRAPSSSYNEQFF
D gene: TRBD2
V gene: TRBV5-4
J gene: TRBJ2-1
clone size: NA

CDR3 DNA: TGTGCCAGCAGCTTAGCTACAGGGTCCCACAATGAGCAGTTCTTC
CDR3 protein: CASSLATGSHNEQFF
D gene: NA
V gene: TRBV7-9
J gene: TRBJ2-1
clone size: NA

CDR3 DNA: TGTGCCAGCAGCGCCTTAGGTAGCGGGAGGGCCACAAATGAGCAGTTCTTC
CDR3 protein: CASSALGSGRATNEQFF
D gene: TRBD2
V gene: TRBV9
J gene: TRBJ2-1
clone size: NA

CDR3 DNA: TGTGCCAGCAGTCGAGGACTAGAGGAGACCCAGTACTTC
CDR3 protein: CASSRGLEETQYF
D gene: TRBD2
V gene: TRBV6-5
J gene: TRBJ2-5
clone size: NA

CDR3 DNA: TGTGCCACCAGCAGACGGACAGCTCTCGCCTTTTACAATGAGCAGTTCTTC
CDR3 protein: CATSRRTALAFYNEQFF
D gene: NA
V gene: TRBV15
J gene: TRBJ2-1
clone size: NA

CDR3 DNA: TGTGCCAGCAGCTTGGGACTAGCGGGGGATACGCAGTATTTT
CDR3 protein: CASSLGLAGDTQYF
D gene: TRBD2
V gene: TRBV7-3
J gene: TRBJ2-3
clone size: few

CDR3 DNA: TGTGCCAGCAGCTTAGCGCCCCAGGGTACCATCGGGGAGCTGTTTTTT
CDR3 protein: CASSLAPQGTIGELFF
D gene: NA
V gene: TRBV7-9
J gene: TRBJ2-2
clone size: NA

CDR3 DNA: TGTGCCAGTAGTATAAAGACACTCTCTGGAAACACCATATATTTT
CDR3 protein: CASSIKTLSGNTIYF
D gene: NA
V gene: TRBV19
J gene: TRBJ1-3
clone size: few

CDR3 DNA: TGTGCCAGCTCAGCGGACAGGGTACATGAAAAACTGTTTTTT
CDR3 protein: CASSADRVHEKLFF
D gene: TRBD1
V gene: TRBV18
J gene: TRBJ1-4
clone size: few

CDR3 DNA: TGTGCCATCAGGACAGGGAGTATCACCGGGGAGCTGTTTTTT
CDR3 protein: CAIRTGSITGELFF
D gene: TRBD1
V gene: TRBV10-3
J gene: TRBJ2-2
clone size: NA

CDR3 DNA: TGCGCCAGCAGCCAAGATCCCCGACTAGCGGGAGTTTCCTACGAGCAGTACTTC
CDR3 protein: CASSQDPRLAGVSYEQYF
D gene: TRBD2
V gene: TRBV4-1
J gene: TRBJ2-7
clone size: NA

CDR3 DNA: TGCGCCAGCAGTGAGTCTGCTAGCGGATACGAGCAGTACTTC
CDR3 protein: CASSESASGYEQYF
D gene: TRBD2
V gene: TRBV10-1
J gene: TRBJ2-7
clone size: NA

CDR3 DNA: TGTGCCAGCAGTTTTGGGGGGCGTAGCTCTGGAAACACCATATATTTT
CDR3 protein: CASSFGGRSSGNTIYF
D gene: NA
V gene: TRBV12-3/TRBV12-4
J gene: TRBJ1-3
clone size: NA

CDR3 DNA: TGCGCCAGCAGCTCCGGACAAACCTACAATGAGCAGTTCTTC
CDR3 protein: CASSSGQTYNEQFF
D gene: NA
V gene: TRBV5-1
J gene: TRBJ2-1
clone size: few

CDR3 DNA: TGCAGTGCTCTATTTTCTAGCGGGAGGGTTGAGCAGTACTTC
CDR3 protein: CSALFSSGRVEQYF
D gene: TRBD2
V gene: TRBV20-1
J gene: TRBJ2-7
clone size: few

CDR3 DNA: TGTGCCAGCAGGCCACAGGGGCGCGGCAGAGAAGCTTTCTTT
CDR3 protein: CASRPQGRGREAFF
D gene: TRBD1
V gene: TRBV28
J gene: TRBJ1-1
clone size: large

CDR3 DNA: TGTGCCAGCAGCCTTCCTAGTTTTACGCAGTATTTT
CDR3 protein: CASSLPSFTQYF
D gene: NA
V gene: TRBV9
J gene: TRBJ2-3
clone size: large

CDR3 DNA: TGCGCCAGCAGCGTGCAGCCGCGGGACCAAGAGACCCAGTACTTC
CDR3 protein: CASSVQPRDQETQYF
D gene: NA
V gene: TRBV5-1
J gene: TRBJ2-5
clone size: NA

CDR3 DNA: TGCGCCAGCGCTTCCGGGACAGCTGGAAACACCATATATTTT
CDR3 protein: CASASGTAGNTIYF
D gene: TRBD1
V gene: TRBV5-1
J gene: TRBJ1-3
clone size: large

CDR3 DNA: TGCGCCAGCAGCCTCGGGACAGGGGTTTTCGGGGAGCTGTTTTTT
CDR3 protein: CASSLGTGVFGELFF
D gene: TRBD1
V gene: TRBV5-1
J gene: TRBJ2-2
clone size: large

CDR3 DNA: TGCGCCAGCAGCTTGACAGGGATGAACACTGAAGCTTTCTTT
CDR3 protein: CASSLTGMNTEAFF
D gene: NA
V gene: TRBV5-1
J gene: TRBJ1-1
clone size: NA

CDR3 DNA: TGCAGTGCTAGAGAGCAGGGACAACCCTACGAGCAGTACTTC
CDR3 protein: CSAREQGQPYEQYF
D gene: NA
V gene: TRBV20-1
J gene: TRBJ2-7
clone size: NA

CDR3 DNA: TGTGCCAGCAGCTTCGGGAGTTTGATGAACACTGAAGCTTTCTTT
CDR3 protein: CASSFGSLMNTEAFF
D gene: NA
V gene: TRBV7-2
J gene: TRBJ1-1
clone size: NA

CDR3 DNA: TGTGCCAGCCCACCGGGGTCCTTGAGACTAGCGGGGCGCAATGAGCAGTTCTTC
CDR3 protein: CASPPGSLRLAGRNEQFF
D gene: TRBD2
V gene: TRBV6-4
J gene: TRBJ2-1
clone size: NA

CDR3 DNA: TGCAGTGCATTAGCGGGGGCGGGTGAGCAGTACTTC
CDR3 protein: CSALAGAGEQYF
D gene: TRBD2
V gene: TRBV20-1
J gene: TRBJ2-7
clone size: NA

CDR3 DNA: TGCAGTGCTAGTGGTGGAACGCCGGAGACCCAGTACTTC
CDR3 protein: CSASGGTPETQYF
D gene: NA
V gene: TRBV20-1
J gene: TRBJ2-5
clone size: few

CDR3 DNA: TGTGCCATCAGTTCAGGAGTCCTCTATGGCTACACCTTC
CDR3 protein: CAISSGVLYGYTF
D gene: NA
V gene: TRBV10-3
J gene: TRBJ1-2
clone size: NA

CDR3 DNA: TGTGCCTGGAGTGCCTACTCCCTTCGGAATTCACCCCTCCACTTT
CDR3 protein: CAWSAYSLRNSPLHF
D gene: NA
V gene: TRBV30
J gene: TRBJ1-6
clone size: few

CDR3 DNA: TGTGCCTGGGCGGAGGACTCTGGAAACACCATATATTTT
CDR3 protein: CAWAEDSGNTIYF
D gene: NA
V gene: TRBV30
J gene: TRBJ1-3
clone size: few

CDR3 DNA: TGTGCCAGCAGTGGTAGCGAGGACTACAATGAGCAGTTCTTC
CDR3 protein: CASSGSEDYNEQFF
D gene: NA
V gene: TRBV6-5
J gene: TRBJ2-1
clone size: large

CDR3 DNA: TGTGCCAGCGCCGGGGGAGACTGGGGGTATGGCTACACCTTC
CDR3 protein: CASAGGDWGYGYTF
D gene: NA
V gene: TRBV6-1
J gene: TRBJ1-2
clone size: few

CDR3 DNA: TGTGCCAGTACCCCCAAAGATCAGCCCCAGCATTTT
CDR3 protein: CASTPKDQPQHF
D gene: NA
V gene: TRBV19
J gene: TRBJ1-5
clone size: NA

CDR3 DNA: TGTGCCAGCAGAGGGGGACAGGGTAATGAAAAACTGTTTTTT
CDR3 protein: CASRGGQGNEKLFF
D gene: TRBD1
V gene: TRBV6-5
J gene: TRBJ1-4
clone size: NA

CDR3 DNA: TGTGCCAGCAGCTTTCCCCCTTTTGGAGCTTTCTTT
CDR3 protein: CASSFPPFGAFF
D gene: NA
V gene: TRBV7-2
J gene: TRBJ1-1
clone size: few

CDR3 DNA: TGTGCCTGGAGTGTTGAAAATTCACCCCTCCACTTT
CDR3 protein: CAWSVENSPLHF
D gene: NA
V gene: TRBV30
J gene: TRBJ1-6
clone size: NA

CDR3 DNA: TGCAGTGCTAGGCAGGCAGACTATGGCTACACCTTC
CDR3 protein: CSARQADYGYTF
D gene: NA
V gene: TRBV20-1
J gene: TRBJ1-2
clone size: few

CDR3 DNA: TGTGCCAGCAGCTTAAAAGGGACAGGGACCGCCGAGCAGTACTTC
CDR3 protein: CASSLKGTGTAEQYF
D gene: TRBD1
V gene: TRBV7-9
J gene: TRBJ2-7
clone size: NA

CDR3 DNA: TGTGCCAGCAGCTTACTTCGAAACACCATATATTTT
CDR3 protein: CASSLLRNTIYF
D gene: NA
V gene: TRBV7-2
J gene: TRBJ1-3
clone size: large

CDR3 DNA: TGTGCCAGCAGCTCGACGACAGGGTTCTACACTGAAGCTTTCTTT
CDR3 protein: CASSSTTGFYTEAFF
D gene: TRBD1
V gene: TRBV11-1
J gene: TRBJ1-1
clone size: NA

CDR3 DNA: TGCAGCGTTGAGGCTGTGGGGAACACTGAAGCTTTCTTT
CDR3 protein: CSVEAVGNTEAFF
D gene: NA
V gene: TRBV29-1
J gene: TRBJ1-1
clone size: few

CDR3 DNA: TGTGCCAGCAGCGTAGGAAGGGACGGCAATCAGCCCCAGCATTTT
CDR3 protein: CASSVGRDGNQPQHF
D gene: NA
V gene: TRBV9
J gene: TRBJ1-5
clone size: few

CDR3 DNA: TGTGCCAGCAGTTACTGGACAGGGAATCAGCCCCGGCATTTT
CDR3 protein: CASSYWTGNQPRHF
D gene: TRBD1
V gene: TRBV6-2/TRBV6-3
J gene: TRBJ1-5
clone size: NA

CDR3 DNA: TGTGCCAGCAGCAGGTGGGGACTGCACAATGAGCAGTTCTTC
CDR3 protein: CASSRWGLHNEQFF
D gene: NA
V gene: TRBV5-6
J gene: TRBJ2-1
clone size: NA

CDR3 DNA: TGCGCCAGCAGCTTCGACAGGGCGGCTGGCTACACCTTC
CDR3 protein: CASSFDRAAGYTF
D gene: TRBD1
V gene: TRBV5-1
J gene: TRBJ1-2
clone size: NA

CDR3 DNA: TGCAGTGCTAGCGGCGGGAGGGCCAAGAAAATAAACGAGCAGTTCTTC
CDR3 protein: CSASGGRAKKINEQFF
D gene: TRBD2
V gene: TRBV20-1
J gene: TRBJ2-1
clone size: NA

CDR3 DNA: TGTGCCAGCAGCCCCCCGGGACTAGTTATCGAGCAGTACTTC
CDR3 protein: CASSPPGLVIEQYF
D gene: TRBD2
V gene: TRBV7-9
J gene: TRBJ2-7
clone size: NA

CDR3 DNA: TGCGCCAGCAGCCAACCAATGACAGGGAGGTGGGAAAAACTGTTTTTT
CDR3 protein: CASSQPMTGRWEKLFF
D gene: TRBD1
V gene: TRBV4-1
J gene: TRBJ1-4
clone size: NA

CDR3 DNA: TGTGCCAGCAGATCTACAGGCGCTAACTATGGCTACACCTTC
CDR3 protein: CASRSTGANYGYTF
D gene: NA
V gene: TRBV12-3/TRBV12-4
J gene: TRBJ1-2
clone size: NA

CDR3 DNA: TGTGCCAGCAGTCTAAACTATAATTCACCCCTCCACTTT
CDR3 protein: CASSLNYNSPLHF
D gene: NA
V gene: TRBV27
J gene: TRBJ1-6
clone size: few

CDR3 DNA: TGCAGTGCCATGGACCCAGGAGGCTATGGCTACACCTTC
CDR3 protein: CSAMDPGGYGYTF
D gene: NA
V gene: TRBV20-1
J gene: TRBJ1-2
clone size: NA

CDR3 DNA: TGCAGTGCTCCGACAGTGGGGAATGAAAAACTGTTTTTT
CDR3 protein: CSAPTVGNEKLFF
D gene: NA
V gene: TRBV20-1
J gene: TRBJ1-4
clone size: NA

CDR3 DNA: TGTGCCTGGAGTGTACCAGGGCGGCAGCCCCAGCATTTT
CDR3 protein: CAWSVPGRQPQHF
D gene: NA
V gene: TRBV30
J gene: TRBJ1-5
clone size: NA

CDR3 DNA: TGCAGTGCTAGTAACCGGCCGGGGGGCCTCTCTAGCACAGATACGCAGTATTTT
CDR3 protein: CSASNRPGGLSSTDTQYF
D gene: NA
V gene: TRBV20-1
J gene: TRBJ2-3
clone size: NA

CDR3 DNA: TGTGCCAGCAGTCCCTACCGACAGGGGGCGGGTTGGGGGCACGATGAGCAGTTCTTC
CDR3 protein: CASSPYRQGAGWGHDEQFF
D gene: TRBD1
V gene: TRBV27
J gene: TRBJ2-1
clone size: few

CDR3 DNA: TGTGCCAGCAGTTACTTACAGGGGGCATTGAACACTGAAGCTTTCTTT
CDR3 protein: CASSYLQGALNTEAFF
D gene: TRBD1
V gene: TRBV6-5
J gene: TRBJ1-1
clone size: few